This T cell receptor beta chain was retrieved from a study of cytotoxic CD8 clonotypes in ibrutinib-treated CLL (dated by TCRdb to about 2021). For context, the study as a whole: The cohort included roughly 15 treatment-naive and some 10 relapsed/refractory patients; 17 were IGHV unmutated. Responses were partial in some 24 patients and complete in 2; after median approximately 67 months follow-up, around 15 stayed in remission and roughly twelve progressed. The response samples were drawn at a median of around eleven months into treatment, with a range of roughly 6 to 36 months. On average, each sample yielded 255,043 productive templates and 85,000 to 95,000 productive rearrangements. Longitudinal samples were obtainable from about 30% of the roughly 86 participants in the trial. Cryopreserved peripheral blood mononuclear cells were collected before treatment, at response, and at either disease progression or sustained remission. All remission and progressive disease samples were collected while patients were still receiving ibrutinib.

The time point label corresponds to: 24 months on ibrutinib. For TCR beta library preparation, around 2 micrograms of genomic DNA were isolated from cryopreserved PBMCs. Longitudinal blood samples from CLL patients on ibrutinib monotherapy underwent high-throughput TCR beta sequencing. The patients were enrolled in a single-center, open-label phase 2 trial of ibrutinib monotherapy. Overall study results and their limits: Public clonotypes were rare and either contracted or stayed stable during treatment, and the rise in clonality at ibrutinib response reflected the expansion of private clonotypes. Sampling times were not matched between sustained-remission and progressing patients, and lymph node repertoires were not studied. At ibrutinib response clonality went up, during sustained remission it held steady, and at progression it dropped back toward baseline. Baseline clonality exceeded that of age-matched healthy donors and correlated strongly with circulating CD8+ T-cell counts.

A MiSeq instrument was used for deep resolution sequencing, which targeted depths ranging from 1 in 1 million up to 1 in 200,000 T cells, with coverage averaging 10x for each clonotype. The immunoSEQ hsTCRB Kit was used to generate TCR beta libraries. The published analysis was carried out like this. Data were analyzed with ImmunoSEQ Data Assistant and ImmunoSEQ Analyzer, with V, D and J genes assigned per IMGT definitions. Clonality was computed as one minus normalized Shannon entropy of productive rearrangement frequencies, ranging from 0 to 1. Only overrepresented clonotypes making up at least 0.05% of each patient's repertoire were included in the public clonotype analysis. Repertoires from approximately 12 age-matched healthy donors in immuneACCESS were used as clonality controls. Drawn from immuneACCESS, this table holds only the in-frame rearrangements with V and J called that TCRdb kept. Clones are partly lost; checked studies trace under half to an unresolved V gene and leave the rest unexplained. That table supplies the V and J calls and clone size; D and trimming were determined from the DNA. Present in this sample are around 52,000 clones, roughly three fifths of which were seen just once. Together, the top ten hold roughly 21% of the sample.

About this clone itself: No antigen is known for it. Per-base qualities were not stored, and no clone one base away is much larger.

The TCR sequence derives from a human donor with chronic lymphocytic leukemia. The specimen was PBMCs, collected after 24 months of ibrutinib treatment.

The nucleotide sequence reads as follows: TGTGCCAGCAGCTTAAACAGGGTTACTGAAGCTTTCTTT. The resulting protein is CASSLNRVTEAFF. The sequence links TRBV7-8 to TRBJ1-1, and TRBD1 may be the D gene, going by 6 matching bases. CDR1 and CDR2, looked up from the germline V gene, are SGHVS and FQNEAQ. Its CDR3 holds 13 amino acids, cysteine through phenylalanine. The kept DNA is CDR3 alone, 39 bases in frame from the first base. The junction carries 9 bases between V and J, which are trimmed by 2 bases and 5 bases respectively.